The present T cell receptor beta chain was sequenced within a study of blood T cell repertoires in COVID-19. Turning to the study itself: Acute-phase and convalescent COVID-19 samples originated in the United States, Italy and Spain.

In assigning cohorts, the study relied on participant-reported clinical history. Recovered status applied to Cohort 3 donors who had two consecutive negative PCRs. It also applied to those with clearance or with symptom resolution. Germline lookup yields CDR1 LGHDT and CDR2 YNNKEL (reference sequence). The ends were cut back, 5 bases at V and 1 base at J, with 14 bases in the middle. This CDR3 has 16 residues. This clone came up many times. Under the authors' procedure: Reference gene primer amplification gave nucleated cell count estimates. The table came from immunoSEQ multiplex PCR; TCRdb's copy has only in-frame clones and leaves some out. The V and J calls and the clone size are those of that table, but D and trimming were determined from the DNA. The sample comprises about 160,000 clones, about 86% of which are singletons, and under 9.5% rests with the top ten.

The sequence was obtained from a man aged 50-59 years who had recovered from COVID-19. The sequencing input was PBMCs or T cells enriched from blood (not recorded which). The chain couples TRBV3-1 (or the pseudogene TRBV3-2) to TRBJ2-2; possible D gene TRBD2, 5 bases. CDR3 sequence: CASSRLGSKNTGELFF. CDR3 nucleotide sequence: TGTGCCAGCAGCAGGTTGGGGAGTAAGAACACCGGGGAGCTGTTTTTT.